Sequencing of this TCR beta chain was carried out in a study of blood T cell repertoires in COVID-19 (dated by TCRdb to 2018 to 2021). General notes on the study: The collaborator samples originated in the United States, Italy and Spain and spanned the acute and convalescent phases of COVID-19. The material from the prospective study consisted of cDNA or gDNA derived from T cells, B-cell-depleted T cells, or PBMCs. The repertoires were released in a freely available public database meant as a resource for research on the immune response to SARS-CoV-2. Where available, HLA class I and class II types were taken from metadata supplied by the sample provider and were not determined by assay-based typing. Nearly every sample came with metadata listing a de-identified subject ID, COVID-19 status, age in years and sex. The samples were drawn from the first 160 participants of the ongoing ImmuneRACE study and from 1,254 subjects provided by 6 global collaborators. Deeply sampled blood TCRbeta repertoires from subjects exposed to, actively infected with, or recovered from COVID-19 were included in the dataset.

About this clone: Its antigen is still unknown. Qualities for individual bases were not recorded, and no much larger clone is one base off.

The full study reports these points: The amount of clinical and demographic metadata varied by source and participant and was provided uncurated.

The V and J ends are trimmed by 4 bases and 8 bases, leaving 11 bases between them. From the cysteine up to the phenylalanine, the CDR3 has a length of 12 residues. The CDR3 DNA has 36 bases and is translated from base 1. The immunoSEQ Assay, a bias-controlled multiplex PCR, was used to amplify TCRbeta CDR3 regions from genomic DNA. In the authors' own workflow: The number of nucleated cells in each sample was estimated by amplification of reference gene primers within the assay. To quantify the absolute abundance of each unique TCRbeta CDR3 rearrangement, sequence reads were collapsed and filtered. For each sample, productive Simpson clonality was calculated as the square root of Simpson's diversity index over productive rearrangements. TCRdb obtained this table from immuneACCESS and retained in-frame rearrangements with V and J assigned. These tables miss some clones; where compared with another copy, unresolved V genes account for less than half of the shortfall, and the remainder is unexplained. The V and J calls and clone size are taken from that table; D and trimming were inferred from the DNA. The table for this sample lists 100,000 to 150,000 clones; more than 60% of them were counted only once. The leading ten clones occupy roughly 2% of the sample.

The collaborating institutions used their own protocols to collect whole blood in K2EDTA tubes. For TCRbeta analysis, collaborators shipped samples as frozen whole blood, isolated PBMCs, or DNA extracted from either of those sample types. Specimen: peripheral blood. Here the chain combines TRBV12-3 or TRBV12-4 and TRBJ1-2, with TRBD1 perhaps the D gene, on 5 matching bases. The TCR originated in a man between 65 and 79 years old with acute or convalescent COVID-19. The DNA sequence is TGTGCCAGCAGTTACCAGGGTTACGGCTACACCTTC. Its protein reads: CASSYQGYGYTF.